This T cell receptor beta chain emerged from a study of cytomegalovirus exposure and HLA in healthy donors. Primers included in the PCR were 60 Vbeta and 13 Jbeta primers. The method was immunoSEQ multiplex PCR; TCRdb's version includes in-frame clones alone and lacks a portion of them. Its table records some 130,000 clones. As concerns this clone: Its antigen remains unidentified.

Germline V gene sequence: CDR1 SEHNR, CDR2 FQNEAQ (reference sequence). Trimming left V 5 bases short and J 5 bases short, with 10 bases between. This CDR3 region has 12 residues. When sampled, the donors appeared nominally healthy, though they likely had unrecorded immune exposures. General study findings and limits: A later analysis showed HLA-associated TCR beta chains outstripping equally common others in clonal expansion. Later analysis identified 15,000 to 20,000 TCR beta sequences associated with HLA alleles, using a false discovery rate threshold of 0.05. In presence/absence analyses, roughly uniform sequencing depth across donors was assumed.

The gene calls are TRBV7-9 and TRBJ2-7; D is possibly TRBD2 (5 bases). The sample was PBMCs. The TCR comes from a woman aged 40 to 55 in good health and CMV-seropositive. The CDR3 region has the DNA TGTGCCAGCAGCCCCCGGAGGAACGAGCAGTACTTC. It specifies CASSPRRNEQYF.